These 30 T cell receptor beta chains share one sample of origin, sequenced in a study of radiation and T cells in renal cell carcinoma. Time point meaning: blood 2 weeks post-SBRT. Treatment reported: 15 Gy SBRT to primary tumor, nephrectomy 4 weeks later. Sequencing used immunoSEQ multiplex PCR; TCRdb keeps in-frame clones, though not all of them. The table lists 70,000 to 90,000 clones, 80% to 90% of them singletons. The specimen comprised blood, sampled from a patient whose treatment included radiotherapy and nephrectomy. These receptors all stem from a woman in her fifties or sixties with renal cell carcinoma.

V and J are TRBV7-2 and TRBJ2-7; D unresolved. The CDR3 consists of 13 residues. V lost 4 bases and J 4 bases, leaving 11 bases between the germline ends. Germline V gives CDR1 SGHTA, CDR2 FQGNSA. The CDR3 DNA reads TGTGCCAGCAGCTCTGCCTCAGATTACGAGCAGTACTTC. This gives the protein CASSSASDYEQYF.

This chain connects TRBV28 to TRBJ1-4, with 8 bases lining up with TRBD1. V lost 8 bases, J lost 8 bases, and 4 bases stayed unmatched. Germline CDR1 is MDHEN and CDR2 is SYDVKM. The CDR3 runs 12 residues. CDR3 sequence reads: CASGRGREKLFF. The CDR3 DNA reads as TGTGCCAGCGGCAGGGGGCGAGAAAAACTGTTTTTT.

This sequence joins TRBV28 and TRBJ1-2; D gene ambiguous. The germline gives CDR1 MDHEN, CDR2 SYDVKM. The germline V and J ends were trimmed by 5 bases and 1 base, with 20 bases remaining between them. There are 17 residues in the CDR3. The CDR3 DNA reads as TGTGCCAGCAGTGGGGTAGCGGGGAACGAACTTAACTATGGCTACACCTTC. It yields the protein CASSGVAGNELNYGYTF.

V gene TRBV7-2 combines with J gene TRBJ2-3; 7 bases are a match to TRBD2. Per germline, CDR1 SGHTA and CDR2 FQGNSA. V was pared by 4 bases and J by 4 bases, with 5 bases of the junction left unmatched. CDR3 length: 14 amino acids. The CDR3 bases are TGTGCCAGCAGCTCAAGGGACTACGCAGATACGCAGTATTTT. Residues: CASSSRDYADTQYF.

This chain joins TRBV6-5 and TRBJ2-2; possible D gene TRBD1, 6 bases. V lost 2 bases to trimming and J lost 7 bases, with 14 bases between them. This CDR3 has 15 amino acids. Germline V gene lookup returns CDR1 MNHEY and CDR2 SVGAGI. CDR3 coding DNA: TGTGCCAGCAGTTACCACAACAGGGTTAGCGGGGAGCTGTTTTTT. Amino acid sequence: CASSYHNRVSGELFF.

This chain connects TRBV7-3 to TRBJ2-2; 8 nucleotides match TRBD1. Germline lookup yields CDR1 SGHTA and CDR2 FQGTGA. The CDR3 sequence is 13 residues long. Here the CDR3 reads CASTDRVTGELFF. For the CDR3, the DNA is TGTGCTTCGACGGACAGGGTAACCGGGGAGCTGTTTTTT. Looking up the rest from reference TRBV7-3 and TRBJ2-2 gives the full variable domain: GAGVSQTPSNKVTEKGKYVELRCDPISGHTALYWYRQSLGQGPEFLIYFQGTGAADDSGLPNDRFFAVRPEGSVSTLKIQRTERGDSAVYLCASTDRVTGELFFGEGSRLTVL.

This clone came up once. This chain links TRBV19 with TRBJ1-5, with TRBD1 identical over 8 bases. This CDR3 has 13 residues. V shed 3 bases, J shed 11 bases, and the junction held 6 bases outside the gene matches. The V gene's germline CDR1 is LNHDA and CDR2 SQIVND (reference sequence). CDR3 loop: CASSIRRGPSQHF. The CDR3 DNA sequence: TGTGCCAGTAGTATCCGCAGGGGGCCCTCCCAGCATTTT.

The chain couples TRBV18 to TRBJ2-7; possibly TRBD2 for D (5 bases). Germline V gives CDR1 KGHSH, CDR2 LQKENI. Trimming removed 5 bases at V and 0 bases at J, with 17 bases between. CDR3 length: 16 amino acids. The DNA for the CDR3 is TGTGCCAGCTCAAAGCAAGTCGCAGGAGGCTCCTACGAGCAGTACTTC. Translation: CASSKQVAGGSYEQYF.

The rearrangement joins TRBV25-1 to TRBJ1-2; weak D call: TRBD1 (5 bases). V lost 3 bases to trimming and J lost 6 bases, with 14 bases between them. This CDR3 is built from 14 residues. Germline V gene data show CDR1 as MGHDK and CDR2 as SYGVNS. The CDR3 DNA sequence: TGTGCCAGCAGTGATCGTGGAGGGGAGGATGGCTACACCTTC. It codes for CASSDRGGEDGYTF.

V usage is TRBV27 and J usage is TRBJ1-5; 7 bases align to TRBD1. The V gene end was trimmed by 6 bases and the J gene end by 6 bases; junction bases not matched to a gene: 8. Germline V gene lookup returns CDR1 MNHEY and CDR2 SMNVEV (reference sequence). The CDR3 is 14 residues long. CDR3 in DNA: TGTGCCAGCAGGTCCACAGGGGTGCGTCAGCCCCAGCATTTT. It encodes CASRSTGVRQPQHF.

The chain couples TRBV6-6 to TRBJ2-1, with TRBD1 identical over 7 bases. Trimming removed 6 bases from V and 7 bases from J; junction bases left unmatched: 3. The CDR3 runs to 12 residues. The germline V gene has CDR1 MNHNY and CDR2 SVGAGI (reference sequence). The chain's CDR3 is CASRPTGNEQFF. DNA for the CDR3: TGTGCCAGCAGACCGACAGGGAATGAGCAGTTCTTC.

The rearrangement links TRBV5-6 to TRBJ1-5; D is ambiguous. CDR3 length: 13 residues. V lost 2 bases and J lost 5, with 8 bases in between. CDR1 and CDR2 (germline): SGHDT, YYEEEE. For the CDR3, the DNA is TGTGCCAGCAGCTTTGGACGGGATCAGCCCCAGCATTTT. Residues: CASSFGRDQPQHF.

The chain has TRBV7-2 and TRBJ1-6, with D tentatively TRBD1 (5 bases). The CDR3 totals 14 residues. Trimming left V 2 bases short and J 10 bases short, with 12 bases between. Looked up from germline, CDR1 is SGHTA and CDR2 is FQGNSA. The CDR3 sequence: CASSLRDRGSPLHF. Written as DNA, the CDR3 is TGTGCCAGCAGCTTAAGAGACAGAGGGTCACCCCTCCACTTT.

The chain has TRBV28 and TRBJ2-1; D remains unclear. The CDR3 contains 11 residues. Germline-derived CDR1 and CDR2 are MDHEN and SYDVKM. V dropped 4 bases and J dropped 8 bases, with 6 bases sitting between them. CDR3 amino acids: CASSSVYEQFF. Here the CDR3 DNA reads TGTGCCAGCAGTTCCGTCTATGAGCAGTTCTTC.

This clone was picked up a small number of times. The genes are TRBV5-1 and TRBJ2-7, with unresolved D. Deletions cut 5 bases from V and 2 bases from J, with 14 bases between. Germline V CDR1 and CDR2: SGHRS, YFSETQ. This CDR3 spans 14 amino acids. CDR3 coding DNA: TGCGCCAGCAGAGAGAGGACGAGCCCCTACGAGCAGTACTTC. This encodes CASRERTSPYEQYF.

The chain employs TRBV5-1 and TRBJ2-7; the D call may be TRBD1 or TRBD2 (6 bases each). Germline V gene sequence: CDR1 SGHRS, CDR2 YFSETQ. There are 16 residues in the CDR3. The germline V and J ends were trimmed by 0 bases and 0 bases, with 13 bases remaining between them. In DNA, the CDR3 is TGCGCCAGCAGCTTGGTGGCGGGACAAAACTCCTACGAGCAGTACTTC. This encodes CASSLVAGQNSYEQYF. The full variable domain, its missing parts supplied by reference TRBV5-1 and TRBJ2-7, is KAGVTQTPRYLIKTRGQQVTLSCSPISGHRSVSWYQQTPGQGLQFLFEYFSETQRNKGNFPGRFSGRQFSNSRSEMNVSTLELGDSALYLCASSLVAGQNSYEQYFGPGTRLTVT.

This rearrangement joins TRBV19 to TRBJ2-2; 8 nucleotides agree with TRBD2. The length of the CDR3 is 16 residues. Germline trimming cut 2 bases from V and 5 bases from J; bases unmatched to any gene: 7. CDR1 is LNHDA, CDR2 SQIVND, per germline (reference sequence). CDR3 sequence (DNA): TGTGCCAGTAGTATAACGGGGGGGCCGAGGACCGGGGAGCTGTTTTTT. Protein product: CASSITGGPRTGELFF.

The gene calls are TRBV6-1 and TRBJ2-7, with D perhaps TRBD1 or TRBD2 (6 bases each). The CDR3 length is 15 residues. Germline CDR1 reads MNHNS; CDR2 reads SASEGT. V was trimmed by 8 bases and J by 5 bases, leaving 22 bases between them. CDR3 protein: CASLGGWFRPNEQYF. The CDR3 nucleotides read TGTGCCAGCTTGGGGGGCTGGTTTCGTCCTAACGAGCAGTACTTC.

The V and J genes are TRBV5-1 and TRBJ2-7, with 7 positions matching TRBD1. The CDR3 has 15 residues. Germline V gene sequence: CDR1 SGHRS, CDR2 YFSETQ. V trimming: 6 bases; J trimming: 2 bases; junction bases outside the gene matches: 11. Written as DNA, the CDR3 is TGCGCCAGCACACCTCCGACAGGGCCCGCCTACGAGCAGTACTTC. It codes for CASTPPTGPAYEQYF.

The rearrangement links TRBV9 to TRBJ2-1; no definite D call. V gave up 2 bases and J gave up 5 bases, with 2 bases separating them. In germline, CDR1 is SGDLS, CDR2 YYNGEE. This CDR3 has 11 residues. In DNA form, the CDR3 reads TGTGCCAGCAGCGTGAACAATGAGCAGTTCTTC. This encodes CASSVNNEQFF.

The chain carries TRBV5-1 and TRBJ1-4, with 10 nucleotides matching TRBD1. The J segment lost 12 bases and the V segment lost 5 bases, leaving 10 bases of the junction unmatched. Germline V gene data show CDR1 as SGHRS and CDR2 as YFSETQ. The CDR3 extends over 14 amino acids. Here the CDR3 DNA reads TGCGCCAGCAGTTACGGGACAGGGGATCCCGAACTGTTTTTT. Encoded protein: CASSYGTGDPELFF.

The chain uses TRBV4-1 and TRBJ2-1; D is perhaps TRBD2 (6 bases). The germline V gene encodes CDR1 MGHRA and CDR2 YSYEKL. The CDR3 is 16 residues long. V shed 5 bases and J shed 0 bases, with 14 bases lying between them. The chain's CDR3 is CASSFGTSSSYNEQFF. CDR3 nucleotides: TGCGCCAGCAGCTTTGGGACTTCGAGCTCCTACAATGAGCAGTTCTTC.

V usage is TRBV18 and J usage is TRBJ1-5; 7 bases are shared with TRBD1. J lost 4 bases, V lost 6 bases, and 3 bases had no gene match. This CDR3 region has 13 residues. CDR1 is KGHSH and CDR2 is LQKENI in the germline V gene. The CDR3 region has the DNA TGTGCCAGCTCGCCGACAGGGAATCAGCCCCAGCATTTT. Amino acids: CASSPTGNQPQHF.

This rearrangement joins TRBV5-1 to TRBJ1-2, with TRBD1 matching 7 bases. The junction had 6 bases not matched to a gene; V was cut back by 0 bases and J by 7 bases. Germline CDR1 is SGHRS and CDR2 is YFSETQ. CDR3 length: 14 amino acids. CDR3 DNA sequence: TGCGCCAGCAGCTTGGCCGGACAGGAAGGTGGCTACACCTTC. Translating gives CASSLAGQEGGYTF.

V and J are TRBV28 and TRBJ1-2; D possibly corresponds to TRBD1 (6 bases). Germline-derived CDR1 and CDR2 are MDHEN and SYDVKM. This CDR3 comprises 14 residues. Trimming cost V 5 bases and J 5 bases, with 15 bases left between them. In DNA, the CDR3 is TGTGCCAGCAGTCGACGGGACATGCGGTATGGCTACACCTTC. Translation gives CASSRRDMRYGYTF.

This sequence joins TRBV7-9 and TRBJ1-1, with D tentatively TRBD1 (6 bases). Looked up from germline, CDR1 is SEHNR and CDR2 is FQNEAQ (reference sequence). V was shortened by 5 bases and J by 0 bases, with 19 bases between the two germline ends. The CDR3 is 17 residues long. This chain's CDR3 is CASSRGGVVLLNTEAFF. The CDR3 DNA reads TGTGCCAGCAGCCGTGGGGGCGTGGTCCTTTTGAACACTGAAGCTTTCTTT.

V gene TRBV7-2 combines with J gene TRBJ1-2, with 10 bases lining up with TRBD1. The CDR3 is 16 amino acids. CDR1 and CDR2 from the germline V gene are SGHTA and FQGNSA. J gave up 6 bases and V 0 bases, and 7 bases lay outside the gene matches. Here the CDR3 reads CASSLATRDRGDGYTF. Here the CDR3 DNA reads TGTGCCAGCAGCTTAGCGACCCGGGACAGGGGAGATGGCTACACCTTC.

V is TRBV19 and J is TRBJ2-3; D is unclear. Trimming removed 10 bases at V and 3 bases at J, with 14 bases between. Per the germline V gene, CDR1 is LNHDA and CDR2 is SQIVND (reference sequence). The CDR3 extends over 13 amino acids. CDR3 protein: CATRWGSTDTQYF. The CDR3 nucleotides are TGTGCCACCCGCTGGGGTTCGACAGATACGCAGTATTTT.

The V and J genes are TRBV19 and TRBJ2-6; 8 bases match TRBD1. J lost 4 bases, V lost 6 bases, and 17 bases had no gene match. In germline, CDR1 is LNHDA, CDR2 SQIVND (reference sequence). This CDR3 comprises 19 residues. CDR3 in DNA: TGTGCCAGTAGAACCGGGACAGGCGGTTATCGGGCGGGGGCCAACGTCCTGACTTTC. Translation: CASRTGTGGYRAGANVLTF.

This chain connects TRBV11-1 to TRBJ1-1; 8 bases agree with TRBD1. The germline gives CDR1 SGHAT, CDR2 FQDESV (reference sequence). V was clipped by 5 bases and J by 2 bases; unmatched bases: 10. CDR3 length: 16 residues. CDR3 loop: CASSQGAGKENTEAFF. CDR3 nucleotide sequence: TGTGCCAGCAGCCAGGGGGCTGGAAAGGAAAACACTGAAGCTTTCTTT. Based on the CDR3 plus reference TRBV11-1 and TRBJ1-1, the full variable domain is EAEVAQSPRYKITEKSQAVAFWCDPISGHATLYWYRQILGQGPELLVQFQDESVVDDSQLPKDRFSAERLKGVDSTLKIQPAELGDSAMYLCASSQGAGKENTEAFFGQGTRLTVV.